The 20 T cell receptor beta chains listed next were all sequenced from one sample in a study of blood T cell repertoires in COVID-19. Some clones are missing from TCRdb's copy, which holds only in-frame ones; the method was immunoSEQ multiplex PCR. The data show approximately 230,000 clones, with over 70% seen just once and approximately 5.3% held by the top ten. The sample was peripheral blood. The receptors were gathered from a man older than 75 with acute or convalescent COVID-19.

The rearrangement uses TRBV6-5 and TRBJ2-7; D might be TRBD2 (6 bases). Trimming stripped 6 bases from V and 1 base from J, with 10 bases between. CDR3 length equals 13 residues. Germline V CDR1 and CDR2: MNHEY, SVGAGI. The CDR3 DNA reads as TGTGCCAGCAGGCCAGGGACTTCCTACGAGCAGTACTTC. Protein: CASRPGTSYEQYF.

V gene TRBV19 combines with J gene TRBJ1-1; D is possibly TRBD1 (6 bases). The CDR3 has 13 amino acids. V was cut by 5 bases and J by 3 bases, with 10 bases left in between. Germline values: CDR1 LNHDA, CDR2 SQIVND (reference sequence). CDR3 DNA sequence: TGTGCCAGTAGTTCGGACAGATACACTGAAGCTTTCTTT. Amino acids: CASSSDRYTEAFF.

The chain combines TRBV5-1 with TRBJ2-7; 10 bases map to TRBD2. The J segment lost 3 bases and the V segment lost 1 base, leaving 10 bases of the junction unmatched. The germline gives CDR1 SGHRS, CDR2 YFSETQ. The CDR3 has 17 amino acids. In DNA form, the CDR3 reads TGCGCCAGCAGCTTGCTATCTAGCGGGGGCCAACACTACGAGCAGTACTTC. Translation gives CASSLLSSGGQHYEQYF.

V usage is TRBV3-1 (or the pseudogene TRBV3-2) and J usage is TRBJ1-1; possibly TRBD1 for D (5 bases). The V end lost 7 bases, the J end lost 11 bases, and 14 bases lay between the germline ends. This CDR3 is built from 11 residues. Germline V gene lookup returns CDR1 LGHDT and CDR2 YNNKEL (reference sequence). The CDR3: CASIGLGGAFF. The CDR3, as DNA: TGTGCCAGCATTGGGCTTGGGGGGGCTTTCTTT.

V and J are TRBV24-1 and TRBJ1-2; TRBD1 might be the D (6 bases). Germline CDR1 is KGHDR and CDR2 is SFDVKD. The CDR3 is made up of 16 amino acids. Deletions cut 2 bases from V and 8 bases from J, with 20 bases between. Written as DNA, the CDR3 is TGTGCCACCAGTGATTCTGGTTCGGGTTGGGGGCCCGGCTACACCTTC. Protein product: CATSDSGSGWGPGYTF.

The rearrangement links TRBV19 to TRBJ2-7; 8 positions match TRBD1. This CDR3 contains 14 residues. J gave up 3 bases and V 4 bases, and 5 bases lay outside the gene matches. Germline V gene data show CDR1 as LNHDA and CDR2 as SQIVND (reference sequence). The chain's CDR3 is CASSTYRGVYEQYF. The CDR3, as DNA: TGTGCCAGTAGTACCTACAGGGGGGTCTACGAGCAGTACTTC.

The V and J genes are TRBV6-1 and TRBJ2-7; the match to TRBD1 covers 8 bases. Germline V CDR1 and CDR2: MNHNS, SASEGT. V was clipped by 0 bases and J by 3 bases; unmatched bases: 10. The CDR3 runs 17 residues. CDR3 loop: CASSEANSWTGLYEQYF. DNA for the CDR3: TGTGCCAGCAGTGAAGCGAATTCGTGGACAGGGCTCTACGAGCAGTACTTC.

V gene TRBV10-2 combines with J gene TRBJ2-7; a possible D gene is TRBD2 (6 bases). With 8 bases removed from V and 4 bases from J, the gap between germline ends came to 12 bases. The germline V gene has CDR1 WSHSY and CDR2 SAAADI. This CDR3 is built from 12 residues. CDR3 sequence: CASGIAVYEQYF. CDR3 in DNA: TGCGCCAGCGGTATAGCGGTGTACGAGCAGTACTTC.

In its sample, this clone was seen once. The chain combines TRBV29-1 with TRBJ1-2; TRBD1 agrees at 7 bases. The CDR3 loop spans 11 amino acids. Per germline, CDR1 SQVTM and CDR2 ANQGSEA. After removal of 3 bases from V and 8 bases from J, the junction contained 3 bases not matched to a gene. This CDR3 reads CSVELTGGYTF. DNA of the CDR3: TGCAGCGTTGAGCTGACAGGGGGCTACACCTTC.

The rearrangement links TRBV29-1 to TRBJ2-5, with D possibly matching TRBD1 (6 bases). Trimming pared 4 bases from V and 2 bases from J, leaving 14 bases between. CDR1 and CDR2 from the germline V gene are SQVTM and ANQGSEA. The CDR3 totals 14 residues. The CDR3 sequence: CSVVGTTTQETQYF. CDR3 sequence (DNA): TGCAGCGTTGTGGGGACAACCACGCAAGAGACCCAGTACTTC.

The V gene is TRBV5-1, the J gene TRBJ1-1, with D uncertain. V lost 3 bases and J 3 bases, leaving 9 bases between the germline ends. The germline gives CDR1 SGHRS, CDR2 YFSETQ. The CDR3 sequence is 13 residues long. CDR3 sequence (DNA): TGCGCCAGCAGCTCCACTCAATACACTGAAGCTTTCTTT. This sequence encodes CASSSTQYTEAFF.

The CDR3 DNA reads as TGTGCCTGGAGCCCCGTGGGCAGGGCGAACACCGGGGAGCTGTTTTTT. This sequence encodes CAWSPVGRANTGELFF. This rearrangement joins TRBV30 to TRBJ2-2; tentative D call: TRBD1 (5 bases). Trimming took off 3 bases at V and 0 bases at J, with 14 bases between the two ends. This CDR3 has 16 residues. Germline V gives CDR1 GTSNPN, CDR2 SVGIG (reference sequence).

The rearrangement uses TRBV29-1 and TRBJ2-7; D possibly corresponds to TRBD1 (5 bases). CDR3 length equals 13 residues. Trimming stripped 5 bases from V and 0 bases from J, with 11 bases between. Germline-derived CDR1 and CDR2 are SQVTM and ANQGSEA. In DNA form, the CDR3 reads TGCAGCGTTCGACAGCCACCCTCCTACGAGCAGTACTTC. Translated: CSVRQPPSYEQYF.

The chain links TRBV9 to TRBJ2-3; TRBD2 matches 10 bases. Germline V gene sequence: CDR1 SGDLS, CDR2 YYNGEE. The CDR3 totals 16 residues. V shed 2 bases and J 1 base; nucleotides not matched to a gene: 4. The CDR3 here is CASSVLAGAGTDTQYF. The CDR3 bases are TGTGCCAGCAGCGTCCTAGCGGGGGCCGGCACAGATACGCAGTATTTT.

This sequence joins TRBV11-1 and TRBJ1-2; TRBD1 agrees at 8 bases. Germline V gives CDR1 SGHAT, CDR2 FQDESV (reference sequence). The trim removed 5 bases at V and 4 bases at J, leaving 6 bases unmatched. The CDR3 has 14 residues. CDR3: CASSTLDRAYGYTF. CDR3 nucleotides: TGTGCCAGCAGCACCCTGGACAGGGCCTATGGCTACACCTTC.

The rearrangement joins TRBV30 to TRBJ2-2; perhaps TRBD2 as D (5 bases). Germline assignment: CDR1 GTSNPN and CDR2 SVGIG (reference sequence). Between the trimmed V and J ends, which lost 1 base and 5 bases, there was a span of 14 bases. The CDR3 loop spans 15 amino acids. The CDR3 DNA follows: TGTGCCTGGAGTGGCCCGACCCCGGGGACCGGGGAGCTGTTTTTT. Its translation is CAWSGPTPGTGELFF.

The rearrangement joins TRBV5-1 to TRBJ2-1; D is unresolved. Germline CDR1 and CDR2: SGHRS and YFSETQ. The CDR3 has 12 amino acids. V was trimmed by 2 bases and J by 5 bases, leaving 5 bases between them. This CDR3 reads CASSFQNNEQFF. In DNA, the CDR3 is TGCGCCAGCAGCTTTCAGAACAATGAGCAGTTCTTC.

The chain joins TRBV5-4 to TRBJ2-3; possibly TRBD2 for D (6 bases). The CDR3 sequence is 13 residues long. Per the germline V gene, CDR1 is SGHNT and CDR2 is YYREEE (reference sequence). Trimming removed 1 base from V and 5 bases from J, with 8 bases in between. CDR3 DNA: TGTGCCAGCAGCTTGCCGGGGGTAGATACGCAGTATTTT. Encoded protein: CASSLPGVDTQYF.

This chain connects TRBV7-2 to TRBJ2-5, with 12 bases fitting TRBD2. CDR1 SGHTA and CDR2 FQGNSA come from the germline V gene. This CDR3 contains 15 residues. Trimming took 6 bases from V and 5 from J; bases not matched to a gene: 7. CDR3 coding DNA: TGTGCCAGCAGTTCCAGGACTAGCGGGGTTGAGACCCAGTACTTC. Residues: CASSSRTSGVETQYF.

This rearrangement joins TRBV11-1 to TRBJ2-7; 10 bases agree with TRBD2. Germline V gene lookup returns CDR1 SGHAT and CDR2 FQDESV (reference sequence). V gave up 6 bases and J gave up 2 bases; unmatched junction bases: 7. The CDR3 covers 15 residues. The CDR3 DNA reads as TGTGCCAGCAGTCCTCTAGCGGGGGCAACCTACGAGCAGTACTTC. Encoded protein: CASSPLAGATYEQYF.